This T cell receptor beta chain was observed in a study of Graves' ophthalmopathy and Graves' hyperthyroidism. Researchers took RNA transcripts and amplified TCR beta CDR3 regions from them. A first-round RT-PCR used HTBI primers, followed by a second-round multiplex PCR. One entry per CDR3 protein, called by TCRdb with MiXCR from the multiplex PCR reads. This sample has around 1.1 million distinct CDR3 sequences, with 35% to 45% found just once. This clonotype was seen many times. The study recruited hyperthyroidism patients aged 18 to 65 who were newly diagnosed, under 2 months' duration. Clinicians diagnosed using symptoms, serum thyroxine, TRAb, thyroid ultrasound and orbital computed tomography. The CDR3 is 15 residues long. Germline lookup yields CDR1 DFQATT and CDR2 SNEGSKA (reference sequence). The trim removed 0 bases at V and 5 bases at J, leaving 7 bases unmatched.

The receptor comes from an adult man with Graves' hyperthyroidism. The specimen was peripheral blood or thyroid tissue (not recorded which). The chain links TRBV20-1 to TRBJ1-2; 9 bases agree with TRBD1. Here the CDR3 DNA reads TGCAGTGCTAGAGATCGGACAGGGGCGAGATATGGCTACACCTTC. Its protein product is CSARDRTGARYGYTF.